This entry features one T cell receptor beta chain sequence. This clonotype was recorded at least ten times. The antigen it recognizes is unknown. Base quality data are lacking; no much larger clone is found one base away. The CDR3 spans 15 residues, from the cysteine through the phenylalanine. Kept here is only the CDR3 DNA, which spans 45 bases and is read in frame from base 1. Reading the germline V gene (reference sequence) gives CDR1 DFQATT and CDR2 SNEGSKA. The V and J ends are trimmed by 6 bases and 0 bases, leaving 15 bases between them. The sequencing machine was an Illumina HiSeq 1500. Starting from the raw public reads, TCRdb applied fastp trimming at Q25, assembled clones with MiXCR and retained in-frame beta chains. Rows with one shared CDR3 protein collapse into an entry with the most common genes and DNA. The sample table contains about 230,000 distinct CDR3 sequences; only one count was recorded for roughly 6.5% of them. The biggest ten clones account for more than 5.5% of the sample.

This record belongs to a study of T cell repertoires in cytomegalovirus infection (dated by TCRdb to between 2017 and 2020). For context, the study as a whole: Donor HLA type was relevant to the analysis, because carriage of CMV infection together with the matching HLA type was indicated by public TCR beta signatures.

The study at large found these results: In both this cohort and an independent roughly 330-donor cohort, the cumulative frequency of public TCR beta family members distinguished carriers of CMV infection plus the relevant HLA type. The ex vivo response was dominated by HLA-C-restricted CMV-specific TCR beta clonotypes, which also provided the single most frequent clonotype in two of eight donors.

The source of this sequence is a human donor in good health (CMV status not recorded). Some clones in this sample may be carry-over from other donors' samples. Material: PBMCs. The V gene is TRBV20-1 and the J gene is TRBJ2-1, with no reliable assignment of the D segment. The sequence in DNA is TGCAGTGCCCCCACGAGTGGTAGCTCCTACAATGAGCAGTTCTTC. Its coded protein is CSAPTSGSSYNEQFF.